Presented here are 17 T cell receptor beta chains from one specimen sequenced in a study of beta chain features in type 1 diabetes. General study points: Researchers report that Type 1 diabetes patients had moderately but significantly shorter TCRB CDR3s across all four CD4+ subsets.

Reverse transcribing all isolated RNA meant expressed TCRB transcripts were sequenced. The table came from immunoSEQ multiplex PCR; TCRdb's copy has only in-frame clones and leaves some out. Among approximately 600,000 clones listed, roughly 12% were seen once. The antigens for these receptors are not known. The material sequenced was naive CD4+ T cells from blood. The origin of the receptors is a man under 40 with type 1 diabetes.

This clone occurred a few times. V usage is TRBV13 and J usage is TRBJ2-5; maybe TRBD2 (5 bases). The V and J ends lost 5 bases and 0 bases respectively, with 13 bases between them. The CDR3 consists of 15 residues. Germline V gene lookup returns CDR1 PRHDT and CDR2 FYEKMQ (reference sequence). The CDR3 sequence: CASSDYGSNQETQYF. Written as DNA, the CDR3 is TGTGCCAGCAGCGACTACGGGTCGAACCAAGAGACCCAGTACTTC.

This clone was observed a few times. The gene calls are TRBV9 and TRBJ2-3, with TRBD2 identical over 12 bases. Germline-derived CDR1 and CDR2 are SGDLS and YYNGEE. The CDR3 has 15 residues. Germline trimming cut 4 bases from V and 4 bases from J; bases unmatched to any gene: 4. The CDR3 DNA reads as TGTGCCAGCAGCATCAGACTAGCGGGGGCAGATACGCAGTATTTT. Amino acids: CASSIRLAGADTQYF. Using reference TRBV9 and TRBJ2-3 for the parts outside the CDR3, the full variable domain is DSGVTQTPKHLITATGQRVTLRCSPRSGDLSVYWYQQSLDQGLQFLIQYYNGEERAKGNILERFSAQQFPDLHSELNLSSLELGDSALYFCASSIRLAGADTQYFGPGTRLTVL.

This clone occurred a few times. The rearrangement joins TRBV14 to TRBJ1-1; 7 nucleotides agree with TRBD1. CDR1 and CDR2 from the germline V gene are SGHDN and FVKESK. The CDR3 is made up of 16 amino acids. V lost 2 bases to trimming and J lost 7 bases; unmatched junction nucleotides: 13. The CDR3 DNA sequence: TGTGCCAGCAGCCAAATTGCACAGGGGTCCAAAGGTGAAGCTTTCTTT. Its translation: CASSQIAQGSKGEAFF.

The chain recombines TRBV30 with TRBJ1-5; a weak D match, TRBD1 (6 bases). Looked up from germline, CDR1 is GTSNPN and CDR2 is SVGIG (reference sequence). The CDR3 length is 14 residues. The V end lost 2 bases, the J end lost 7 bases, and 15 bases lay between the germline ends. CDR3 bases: TGTGCCTGGAGTCGGGACATCCGGGAGCAGCCCCAGCATTTT. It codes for CAWSRDIREQPQHF.

CDR3 nucleotide sequence: TGTGCCAGCTCACCGGGACTAGCGGGGGGGTCGGATGAGCAGTTCTTC. Residues: CASSPGLAGGSDEQFF. The chain recombines TRBV18 with TRBJ2-1; 16 bases line up with TRBD2. The V segment lost 3 bases and the J segment 8 bases; nucleotides outside the gene matches: 4. The CDR3 sequence is 16 residues long. Germline CDR1 KGHSH, CDR2 LQKENI.

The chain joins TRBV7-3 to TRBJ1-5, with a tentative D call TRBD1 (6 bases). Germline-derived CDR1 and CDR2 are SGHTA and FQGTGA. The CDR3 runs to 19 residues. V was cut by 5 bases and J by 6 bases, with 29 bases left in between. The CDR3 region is CASSPRVGGTLDRSQPQHF. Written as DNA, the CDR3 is TGTGCCAGCAGCCCAAGAGTAGGCGGTACCCTCGACAGGTCTCAGCCCCAGCATTTT.

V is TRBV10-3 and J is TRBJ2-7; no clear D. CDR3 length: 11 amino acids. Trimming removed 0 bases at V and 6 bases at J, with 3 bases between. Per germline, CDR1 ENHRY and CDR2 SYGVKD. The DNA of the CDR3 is TGTGCCATCAGTGAGTCAGGCGAGCAGTACTTC. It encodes CAISESGEQYF.

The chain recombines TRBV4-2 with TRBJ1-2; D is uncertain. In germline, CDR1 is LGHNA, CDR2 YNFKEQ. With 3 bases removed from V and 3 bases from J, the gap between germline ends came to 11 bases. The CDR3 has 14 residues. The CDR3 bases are TGTGCCAGCAGCCAGACGCAGTCTGACTATGGCTACACCTTC. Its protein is CASSQTQSDYGYTF.

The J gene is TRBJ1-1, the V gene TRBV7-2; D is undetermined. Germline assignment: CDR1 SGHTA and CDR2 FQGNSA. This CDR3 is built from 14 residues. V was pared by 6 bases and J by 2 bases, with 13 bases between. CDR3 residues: CASSSRARNTEAFF. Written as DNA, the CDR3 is TGTGCCAGCAGTTCACGGGCCCGTAACACTGAAGCTTTCTTT. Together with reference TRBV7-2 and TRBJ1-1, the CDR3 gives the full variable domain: GAGVSQSPSNKVTEKGKDVELRCDPISGHTALYWYRQSLGQGLEFLIYFQGNSAPDKSGLPSDRFSAERTGGSVSTLTIQRTQQEDSAVYLCASSSRARNTEAFFGQGTRLTVV.

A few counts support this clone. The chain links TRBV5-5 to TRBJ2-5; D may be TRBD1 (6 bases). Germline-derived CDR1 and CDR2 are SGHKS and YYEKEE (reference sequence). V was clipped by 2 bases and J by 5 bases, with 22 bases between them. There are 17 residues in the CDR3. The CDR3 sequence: CASSLAIETGMGETQYF. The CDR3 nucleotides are TGTGCCAGCAGCTTAGCCATAGAAACAGGGATGGGGGAGACCCAGTACTTC. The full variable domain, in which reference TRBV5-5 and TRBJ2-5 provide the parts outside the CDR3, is DAGVTQSPTHLIKTRGQQVTLRCSPISGHKSVSWYQQVLGQGPQFIFQYYEKEERGRGNFPDRFSARQFPNYSSELNVNALLLGDSALYLCASSLAIETGMGETQYFGPGTRLLVL.

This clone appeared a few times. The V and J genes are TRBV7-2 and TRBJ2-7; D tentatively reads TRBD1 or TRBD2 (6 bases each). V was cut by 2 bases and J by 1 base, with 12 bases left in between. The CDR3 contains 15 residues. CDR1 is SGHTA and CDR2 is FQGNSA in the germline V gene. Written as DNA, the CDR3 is TGTGCCAGCAGCTTACGAACGGGGGCGTCCTACGAGCAGTACTTC. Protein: CASSLRTGASYEQYF.

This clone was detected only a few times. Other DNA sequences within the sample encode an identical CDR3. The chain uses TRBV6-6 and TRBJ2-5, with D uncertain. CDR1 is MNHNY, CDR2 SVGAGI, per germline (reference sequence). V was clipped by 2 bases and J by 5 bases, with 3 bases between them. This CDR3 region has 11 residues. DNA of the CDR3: TGTGCCAGCAGTTACGGGGAGACCCAGTACTTC. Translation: CASSYGETQYF.

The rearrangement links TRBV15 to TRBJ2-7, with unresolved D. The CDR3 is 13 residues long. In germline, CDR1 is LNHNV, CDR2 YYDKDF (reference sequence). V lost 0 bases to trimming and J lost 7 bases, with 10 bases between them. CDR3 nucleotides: TGTGCCACCAGCAGAGAAAGGCAGATTGAGCAGTACTTC. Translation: CATSRERQIEQYF.

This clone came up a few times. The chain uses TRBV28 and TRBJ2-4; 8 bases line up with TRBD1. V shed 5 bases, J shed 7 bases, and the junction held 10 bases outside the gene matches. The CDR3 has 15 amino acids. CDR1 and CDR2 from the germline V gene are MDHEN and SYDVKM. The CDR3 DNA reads TGTGCCAGCAGTGCGCATCCGGACAGGGCGAACATTCAGTACTTC. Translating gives CASSAHPDRANIQYF.

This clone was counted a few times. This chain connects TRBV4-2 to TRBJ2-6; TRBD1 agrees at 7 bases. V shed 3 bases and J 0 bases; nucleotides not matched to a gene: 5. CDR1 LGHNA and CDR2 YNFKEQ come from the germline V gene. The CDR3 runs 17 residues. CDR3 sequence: CASSHATGASGANVLTF. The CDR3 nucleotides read TGTGCCAGCAGCCACGCAACAGGGGCCTCTGGGGCCAACGTCCTGACTTTC.

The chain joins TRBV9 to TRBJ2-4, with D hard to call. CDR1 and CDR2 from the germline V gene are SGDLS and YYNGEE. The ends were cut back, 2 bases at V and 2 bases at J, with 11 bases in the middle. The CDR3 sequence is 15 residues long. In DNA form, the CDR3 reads TGTGCCAGCAGCGTTGATCCTTCTTCCAAAAACATTCAGTACTTC. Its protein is CASSVDPSSKNIQYF.

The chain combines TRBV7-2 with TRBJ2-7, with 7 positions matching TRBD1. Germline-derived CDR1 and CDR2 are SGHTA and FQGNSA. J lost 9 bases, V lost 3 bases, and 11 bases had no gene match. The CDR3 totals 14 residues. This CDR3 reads CASSFGTAYTGQYF. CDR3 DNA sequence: TGTGCCAGCAGCTTCGGGACAGCATATACGGGGCAGTACTTC.